Given below is one TCR beta chain in context. These data come from a study of blood T cell repertoires in COVID-19. The wider study: COVID-19 samples, acute and convalescent, were from the United States, Italy and Spain. Sample material is recorded as cDNA or gDNA derived from T cells, B-cell-depleted T cells, or PBMCs.

Original processing notes: Researchers report that nucleated cell counts were estimated from reference gene primer amplification. The repertoire was sequenced with immunoSEQ multiplex PCR; TCRdb's copy has only in-frame clones and lacks some. The V and J calls and clone size are taken from that table; D and trimming were inferred from the DNA. The sample has approximately 440,000 clones; 90% are singletons. Germline V gene lookup returns CDR1 MNHEY and CDR2 SMNVEV (reference sequence). The germline V and J ends were trimmed by 2 bases and 7 bases, with 11 bases remaining between them. The CDR3 totals 14 residues.

The sample comprised PBMCs or T cells enriched from blood (not recorded which). This receptor was obtained from a man younger than 35 who had recovered from COVID-19. This sequence joins TRBV27 and TRBJ1-4; D not certain. This chain's CDR3 is CASSLVERGEKLFF. The CDR3 DNA follows: TGTGCCAGCAGTTTAGTGGAACGCGGTGAAAAACTGTTTTTT.